This TCR beta chain emerged from a study of regulatory T cells in long-lasting Graves disease. The TCR beta library used iRepertoire HTBI primers with Arm-PCR amplification of CDR3. TCRdb independently ran MiXCR on the multiplex PCR reads; one entry per CDR3 protein. The sample includes about 530,000 distinct CDR3 sequences, about 16% of them seen just once. This clonotype was detected only a few times. Time point of the sample: newly diagnosed GD, antithyroid drugs for less than 3 months. The TCR library was made from RNA extracted from PBMCs. Staff drew about 10 milliliters of peripheral blood into EDTA tubes. There are 14 residues in the CDR3. Germline values: CDR1 MGHDK, CDR2 SYGVNS. The V gene end was trimmed by 4 bases and the J gene end by 4 bases; junction bases not matched to a gene: 5. The data also belong to a second study, concerning T cells in Graves' hyperthyroidism and ophthalmopathy.

This receptor was taken from a woman aged 40 to 65 with Graves disease. The V and J genes are TRBV25-1 and TRBJ2-7; 9 bases map to TRBD1. Material: peripheral blood mononuclear cells (PBMCs), obtained at new diagnosis, from a patient treated with antithyroid drugs. In nucleotides, the CDR3 is TGTGCCAGCAGTGTCCGGGACAGGGAGTACGAGCAGTACTTC. Protein: CASSVRDREYEQYF.